The 32 T cell receptor beta chains given below trace back to one sample, sequenced in a study of blood T cell repertoires in COVID-19. Repertoires were generated with immunoSEQ multiplex PCR, while TCRdb's copy carries only in-frame clones and drops some. Of 250,000 or so clones in the sample, 85% to 90% are singletons; the top ten hold 6.2%. The source material was peripheral blood. These TCRs come from a man between 60 and 75 years old with acute or convalescent COVID-19.

This chain links TRBV28 with TRBJ1-2; tentative D call: TRBD1 (5 bases). Trimming shortened V by 2 bases and J by 4 bases, and 8 bases separated the two germline ends. The CDR3 sequence is 13 residues long. Germline CDR1 and CDR2: MDHEN and SYDVKM. The CDR3 reads CASSLTGVYGYTF. The CDR3 DNA follows: TGTGCCAGCAGTTTAACGGGGGTCTATGGCTACACCTTC.

The V gene is TRBV27, the J gene TRBJ2-1; 14 bases fit TRBD2. Germline V gene lookup returns CDR1 MNHEY and CDR2 SMNVEV (reference sequence). Trimming cost V 5 bases and J 1 base; bases outside gene matches: 4. The length of the CDR3 is 17 residues. In nucleotides, the CDR3 is TGTGCCAGCAGTATGACTAGCGGGAGGGGGTCCTACAATGAGCAGTTCTTC. Amino acids: CASSMTSGRGSYNEQFF.

V usage is TRBV6-5 and J usage is TRBJ2-6, with 7 bases that match TRBD1. The CDR3 loop spans 15 amino acids. With V trimmed by 6 bases and J by 2 bases, 4 bases remained unmatched. CDR1 MNHEY and CDR2 SVGAGI come from the germline V gene. CDR3 sequence (DNA): TGTGCCAGCAGAAACAGGGGTGCTGGGGCCAACGTCCTGACTTTC. Amino acids: CASRNRGAGANVLTF.

The V gene is TRBV10-3, the J gene TRBJ1-6, with D perhaps matching TRBD1 (5 bases). V was trimmed by 7 bases and J by 7 bases, leaving 17 bases between them. Germline V CDR1 and CDR2: ENHRY, SYGVKD. This CDR3 contains 15 residues. For the CDR3, the DNA is TGTGCCATCACCTCCACAGGACCCCGGAATTCACCCCTCCACTTT. Encoded protein: CAITSTGPRNSPLHF.

V and J are TRBV20-1 and TRBJ2-7; D is uncertain. This CDR3 is built from 14 residues. V was shortened by 3 bases and J by 0 bases, with 12 bases between the two germline ends. Germline V gene lookup returns CDR1 DFQATT and CDR2 SNEGSKA (reference sequence). This CDR3 is CSASYLPSSYEQYF. The DNA for the CDR3 is TGCAGTGCTAGTTATTTACCGAGCTCCTACGAGCAGTACTTC.

The chain joins TRBV7-3 to TRBJ2-1; D possibly corresponds to TRBD1 (7 bases). V was clipped by 5 bases and J by 2 bases, with 16 bases between them. CDR1 is SGHTA and CDR2 is FQGTGA in the germline V gene. The CDR3 loop spans 16 amino acids. The CDR3 loop reads CASSQGGGGPYNEQFF. The CDR3 DNA is TGTGCCAGCAGCCAGGGGGGAGGCGGACCCTACAATGAGCAGTTCTTC.

The chain couples TRBV2 to TRBJ2-5; D possibly corresponds to TRBD1 (7 bases). The CDR3 contains 16 residues. The V end lost 1 base, the J end lost 5 bases, and 17 bases lay between the germline ends. Germline CDR1 and CDR2: SNHLY and FYNNEI. The DNA for the CDR3 is TGTGCCAGCAGTGAAGGCAGGGGGGCCGAGTGGGAGACCCAGTACTTC. Amino acid sequence: CASSEGRGAEWETQYF.

The chain employs TRBV28 and TRBJ2-5, with a tentative D call TRBD1 (5 bases). This CDR3 is built from 15 residues. In germline, CDR1 is MDHEN, CDR2 SYDVKM. V shed 9 bases and J shed 1 base, with 18 bases lying between them. The CDR3 region has the DNA TGTGCCAGTGCATCAACCGACAGACTCCAAGAGACCCAGTACTTC. It encodes CASASTDRLQETQYF.

In its sample, this clone was seen many times. The rearrangement uses TRBV19 and TRBJ2-7; TRBD1 matches 12 bases. The CDR3 length is 14 residues. Losses at the gene ends were 5 bases for V and 6 bases for J; bases not matched to a gene: 5. Germline V gene data show CDR1 as LNHDA and CDR2 as SQIVND (reference sequence). CDR3 residues: CASSFLGQGAEQYF. CDR3 nucleotide sequence: TGTGCCAGTAGTTTCCTGGGACAGGGGGCCGAGCAGTACTTC.

V gene TRBV11-2 combines with J gene TRBJ1-1, with a tentative D call TRBD1 (6 bases). CDR3 size: 15 residues. Between the trimmed V and J ends, which lost 5 bases and 2 bases, there was a span of 15 bases. Germline lookup yields CDR1 SGHAT and CDR2 FQNNGV. CDR3 nucleotides: TGTGCCAGCAGCCCTATTCGACAGGCCAACACTGAAGCTTTCTTT. This codes for CASSPIRQANTEAFF.

This clone was seen a single time. The rearrangement links TRBV11-3 to TRBJ2-5; D unclear. V gave up 5 bases and J gave up 4 bases, with 20 bases separating them. Germline assignment: CDR1 SGHNT and CDR2 YENEEA. The CDR3 sequence is 16 residues long. The CDR3: CASSPPAASSGETQYF. The CDR3 DNA sequence: TGTGCCAGCAGCCCCCCCGCGGCAAGTTCGGGAGAGACCCAGTACTTC.

The V gene is TRBV29-1, the J gene TRBJ2-1; no clear D gene. There are 13 residues in the CDR3. Trimming cost V 5 bases and J 0 bases, with 8 bases left between them. CDR1 SQVTM and CDR2 ANQGSEA come from the germline V gene. CDR3 in amino acids: CSVSRNSYNEQFF. Written as DNA, the CDR3 is TGCAGCGTTTCGCGCAACTCCTACAATGAGCAGTTCTTC.

The chain has TRBV7-3 and TRBJ2-1, with D tentatively TRBD2 (6 bases). Trimming removed 3 bases from V and 9 bases from J, with 15 bases in between. The CDR3 contains 14 residues. Germline V gene lookup returns CDR1 SGHTA and CDR2 FQGTGA. In nucleotides, the CDR3 is TGTGCCAGCAGCTTGATCGGGAGTCGGGGTGAGCAGTTCTTC. This translates into CASSLIGSRGEQFF. Full variable domain (missing parts from reference TRBV7-3 and TRBJ2-1): GAGVSQTPSNKVTEKGKYVELRCDPISGHTALYWYRQSLGQGPEFLIYFQGTGAADDSGLPNDRFFAVRPEGSVSTLKIQRTERGDSAVYLCASSLIGSRGEQFFGPGTRLTVL.

This chain uses TRBV2 with TRBJ2-7; 7 positions match TRBD2. The J segment lost 4 bases and the V segment lost 6 bases, leaving 12 bases of the junction unmatched. The CDR3 has 15 residues. Germline CDR1 SNHLY, CDR2 FYNNEI. This chain's CDR3 is CASRVKGLFQYEQYF. DNA for the CDR3: TGTGCCAGCAGGGTCAAGGGACTATTCCAGTACGAGCAGTACTTC.

V is TRBV11-3 and J is TRBJ2-1; maybe TRBD2 (6 bases). V gave up 0 bases and J gave up 6 bases, with 6 bases separating them. The germline V gene encodes CDR1 SGHNT and CDR2 YENEEA. This CDR3 contains 13 residues. The CDR3 DNA reads TGTGCCAGCAGCTTAGAGGGGGGCAATGAGCAGTTCTTC. Translating it yields CASSLEGGNEQFF.

The chain's CDR3 is CASSLAGEVDTQYF. The CDR3 region has the DNA TGTGCCAGCAGCTTAGCGGGGGAGGTAGATACGCAGTATTTT. V is TRBV7-2 and J is TRBJ2-3; tentatively, D is TRBD2 (6 bases). Germline CDR1 and CDR2: SGHTA and FQGNSA. V was clipped by 0 bases and J by 5 bases, with 9 bases between them. CDR3 length: 14 residues.

This chain joins TRBV18 and TRBJ2-1; TRBD1 is a possible D gene (6 bases). The CDR3 covers 13 residues. The V end lost 1 base, the J end lost 9 bases, and 10 bases lay between the germline ends. Germline V lookup: CDR1 KGHSH, CDR2 LQKENI. The chain's CDR3 is CASSPQGDAEQFF. As DNA, the CDR3 is TGTGCCAGCTCACCACAGGGGGACGCTGAGCAGTTCTTC.

The chain uses TRBV18 and TRBJ1-2, with TRBD1 matching over 8 bases. Trimming removed 3 bases from V and 2 bases from J; junction bases left unmatched: 5. The CDR3 contains 15 residues. Germline loops: CDR1 KGHSH, CDR2 LQKENI. Here the CDR3 DNA reads TGTGCCAGCTCACCGATGACAGGGGCCAACTATGGCTACACCTTC. This encodes CASSPMTGANYGYTF.

The chain uses TRBV9 and TRBJ2-7; tentatively, D is TRBD2 (6 bases). The length of the CDR3 is 13 residues. Trimming stripped 4 bases from V and 6 bases from J, with 14 bases between. CDR1 is SGDLS and CDR2 is YYNGEE in the germline V gene. This chain's CDR3 is CASSPGGFGEQYF. The CDR3 DNA reads TGTGCCAGCAGCCCCGGGGGTTTTGGCGAGCAGTACTTC. Looking up the rest from reference TRBV9 and TRBJ2-7 gives the full variable domain: DSGVTQTPKHLITATGQRVTLRCSPRSGDLSVYWYQQSLDQGLQFLIQYYNGEERAKGNILERFSAQQFPDLHSELNLSSLELGDSALYFCASSPGGFGEQYFGPGTRLTVT.

This chain uses TRBV4-3 with TRBJ1-3; 7 nucleotides line up with TRBD1. CDR1 and CDR2 (germline): LGHNA, YSLEER. The CDR3 loop spans 20 amino acids. V shed 1 base and J 0 bases; nucleotides not matched to a gene: 15. DNA for the CDR3: TGCGCCAGCAGCCAAGGGGCGACAGGGTTATCAACTTACTCTGGAAACACCATATATTTT. It encodes CASSQGATGLSTYSGNTIYF.

The J gene is TRBJ2-5, the V gene TRBV7-6, with 12 positions matching TRBD2. V shed 2 bases, J shed 5 bases, and the junction held 6 bases outside the gene matches. This CDR3 region has 16 residues. CDR1 SGHVS and CDR2 FNYEAQ come from the germline V gene. The chain's CDR3 is CASSLLAGGPGETQYF. CDR3 bases: TGTGCCAGCAGCTTACTAGCGGGAGGGCCAGGGGAGACCCAGTACTTC.

The J gene is TRBJ2-7, the V gene TRBV24-1; D possibly corresponds to TRBD2 (6 bases). The CDR3 loop spans 14 amino acids. Trimming removed 3 bases from V and 3 bases from J, with 11 bases in between. Germline V gene data show CDR1 as KGHDR and CDR2 as SFDVKD. Written as DNA, the CDR3 is TGTGCCACCAGTGATCCACGGGGGAGCTACGAGCAGTACTTC. This codes for CATSDPRGSYEQYF.

The chain joins TRBV18 to TRBJ2-7; perhaps TRBD2 as D (7 bases). Germline-derived CDR1 and CDR2 are KGHSH and LQKENI. Trimming pared 4 bases from V and 3 bases from J, leaving 10 bases between. The CDR3 consists of 13 residues. Written as DNA, the CDR3 is TGTGCCAGCTCACAGGGGGGGAACTACGAGCAGTACTTC. Encoded protein: CASSQGGNYEQYF. Complete variable domain (other parts from reference TRBV18 and TRBJ2-7): NAGVMQNPRHLVRRRGQEARLRCSPMKGHSHVYWYRQLPEEGLKFMVYLQKENIIDESGMPKERFSAEFPKEGPSILRIQQVVRGDSAAYFCASSQGGNYEQYFGPGTRLTVT.

This chain links TRBV2 with TRBJ2-7; D is unclear. Germline V CDR1 and CDR2: SNHLY, FYNNEI. The length of the CDR3 is 13 residues. Trimming shortened V by 4 bases and J by 0 bases, and 7 bases separated the two germline ends. The CDR3, as DNA: TGTGCCAGCAGTGCAGTCCGCTCCTACGAGCAGTACTTC. The encoded protein is CASSAVRSYEQYF.

The chain employs TRBV4-3 and TRBJ2-3; D remains unclear. V lost 0 bases and J lost 0, with 10 bases in between. CDR3 length: 16 residues. Germline V gene lookup returns CDR1 LGHNA and CDR2 YSLEER. DNA for the CDR3: TGCGCCAGCAGCCAAGATCGAAGCGAGAGCACAGATACGCAGTATTTT. It translates to CASSQDRSESTDTQYF.

This chain uses TRBV29-1 with TRBJ2-7; 8 bases line up with TRBD2. Germline CDR1 and CDR2: SQVTM and ANQGSEA. The CDR3 covers 16 residues. The J segment lost 2 bases and the V segment lost 0 bases, leaving 9 bases of the junction unmatched. The chain's CDR3 is CSVEDLSSGNPYEQYF. CDR3 in DNA: TGCAGCGTTGAAGATCTGAGTAGCGGGAACCCCTACGAGCAGTACTTC.

The chain has TRBV6-5 and TRBJ1-2; D possibly corresponds to TRBD1 (5 bases). Germline lookup yields CDR1 MNHEY and CDR2 SVGAGI. The ends were cut back, 6 bases at V and 4 bases at J, with 15 bases in the middle. This CDR3 has 14 amino acids. CDR3 sequence (DNA): TGTGCCAGCAGCCCCGGTCAGGGTGGCTATGGCTACACCTTC. As protein: CASSPGQGGYGYTF.

The chain has TRBV23-1 and TRBJ2-7; maybe TRBD2 (5 bases). TRBV23-1 falls under the ORF class, with uncertain function. The CDR3 has 12 residues. V shed 6 bases and J shed 6 bases, with 12 bases lying between them. DNA of the CDR3: TGCGCCAGCAGAACCGCAGGAGGCGAGCAGTACTTC. Protein product: CASRTAGGEQYF.

The chain links TRBV15 to TRBJ1-3; D not resolved. The CDR3 contains 15 residues. Germline-derived CDR1 and CDR2 are LNHNV and YYDKDF (reference sequence). V was shortened by 0 bases and J by 4 bases, with 10 bases between the two germline ends. The CDR3 coding sequence is TGTGCCACCAGCAGAGATGGGAGATCCGGAAACACCATATATTTT. Its translation: CATSRDGRSGNTIYF. The complete variable domain, with remaining parts taken from reference TRBV15 and TRBJ1-3, reads DAMVIQNPRYQVTQFGKPVTLSCSQTLNHNVMYWYQQKSSQAPKLLFHYYDKDFNNEADTPDNFQSRRPNTSFCFLDIRSPGLGDTAMYLCATSRDGRSGNTIYFGEGSWLTVV.

The V gene is TRBV7-2, the J gene TRBJ1-5; D is possibly TRBD1 (6 bases). Between the trimmed V and J ends, which lost 5 bases and 2 bases, there was a span of 16 bases. The CDR3 is 16 amino acids. Germline CDR1 is SGHTA and CDR2 is FQGNSA. The CDR3 here is CASSATVGGGNQPQHF. The CDR3 DNA is TGTGCCAGCAGCGCCACGGTAGGGGGAGGCAATCAGCCCCAGCATTTT.

The chain combines TRBV7-6 with TRBJ2-2; 9 bases fit TRBD2. Germline V gene data show CDR1 as SGHVS and CDR2 as FNYEAQ. The CDR3 runs 15 residues. The V gene end was trimmed by 4 bases and the J gene end by 4 bases; junction bases not matched to a gene: 4. DNA for the CDR3: TGTGCCAGCAGCTCTTCAGCGGGGGGCACCGGGGAGCTGTTTTTT. Protein: CASSSSAGGTGELFF.

The rearrangement links TRBV5-6 to TRBJ2-2; a weak D match, TRBD2 (5 bases). The germline CDR1 and CDR2 sequences are SGHDT and YYEEEE. The CDR3 has 14 amino acids. Trimming stripped 5 bases from V and 0 bases from J, with 8 bases between. For the CDR3, the DNA is TGTGCCAGCAGAAGGCGGGCGAACACCGGGGAGCTGTTTTTT. Its protein is CASRRRANTGELFF.